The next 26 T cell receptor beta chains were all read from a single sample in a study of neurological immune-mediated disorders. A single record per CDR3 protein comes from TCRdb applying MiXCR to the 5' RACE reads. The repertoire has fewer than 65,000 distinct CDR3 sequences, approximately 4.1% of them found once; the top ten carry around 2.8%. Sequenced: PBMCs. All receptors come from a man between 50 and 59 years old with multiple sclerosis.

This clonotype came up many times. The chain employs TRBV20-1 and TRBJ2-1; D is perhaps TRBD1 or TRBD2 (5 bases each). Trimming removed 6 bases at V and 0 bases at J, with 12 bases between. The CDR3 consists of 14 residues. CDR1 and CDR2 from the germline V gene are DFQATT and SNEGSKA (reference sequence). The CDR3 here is CSARDVSSYNEQFF. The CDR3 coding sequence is TGCAGTGCCCGGGACGTCAGCTCCTACAATGAGCAGTTCTTC.

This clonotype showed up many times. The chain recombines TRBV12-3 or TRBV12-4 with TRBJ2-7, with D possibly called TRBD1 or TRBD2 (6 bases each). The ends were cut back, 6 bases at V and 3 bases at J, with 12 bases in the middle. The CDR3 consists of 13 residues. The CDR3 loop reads CASRGGGNYEQYF. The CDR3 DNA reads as TGTGCCAGCAGGGGGGGCGGGAACTACGAGCAGTACTTC.

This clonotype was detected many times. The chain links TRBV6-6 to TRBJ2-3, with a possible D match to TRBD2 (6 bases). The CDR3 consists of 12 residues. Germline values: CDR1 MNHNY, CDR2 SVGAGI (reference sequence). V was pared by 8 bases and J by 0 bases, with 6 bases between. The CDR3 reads CASGGSTDTQYF. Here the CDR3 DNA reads TGTGCCAGCGGGGGGAGCACAGATACGCAGTATTTT.

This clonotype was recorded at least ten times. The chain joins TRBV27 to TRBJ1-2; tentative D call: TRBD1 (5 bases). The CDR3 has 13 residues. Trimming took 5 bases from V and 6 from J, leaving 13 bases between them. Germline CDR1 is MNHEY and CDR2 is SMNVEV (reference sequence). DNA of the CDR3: TGTGCCAGCAGTACCGGGGCCCGGGATGGCTACACCTTC. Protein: CASSTGARDGYTF.

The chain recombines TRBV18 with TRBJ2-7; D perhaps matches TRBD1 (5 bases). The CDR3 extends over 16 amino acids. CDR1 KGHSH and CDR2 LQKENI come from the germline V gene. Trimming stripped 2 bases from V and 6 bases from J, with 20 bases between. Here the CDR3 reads CASSPGVVGALSEQYF. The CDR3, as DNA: TGTGCCAGCTCACCAGGGGTTGTTGGGGCACTATCCGAGCAGTACTTC.

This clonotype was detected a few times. CDR3 sequence (DNA): TGCAGTGCTAGAGGGGCAGCGGGAGCCAAAAACATTCAGTACTTC. It is translated as CSARGAAGAKNIQYF. The chain has TRBV20-1 and TRBJ2-4; the D gene is possibly TRBD2 (6 bases). The length of the CDR3 is 15 residues. V lost 1 base, J lost 0 bases, and 10 bases lay in between. The V gene's germline CDR1 is DFQATT and CDR2 SNEGSKA (reference sequence).

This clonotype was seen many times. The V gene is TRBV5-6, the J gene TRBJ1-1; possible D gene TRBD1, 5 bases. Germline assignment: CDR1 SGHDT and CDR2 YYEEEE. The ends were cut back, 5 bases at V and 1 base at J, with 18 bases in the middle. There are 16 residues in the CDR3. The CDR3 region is CASSHPRAQGNTEAFF. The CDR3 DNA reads TGTGCCAGCAGTCACCCGAGGGCGCAGGGGAACACTGAAGCTTTCTTT. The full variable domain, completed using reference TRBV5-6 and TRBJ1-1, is DAGVTQSPTHLIKTRGQQVTLRCSPKSGHDTVSWYQQALGQGPQFIFQYYEEEERQRGNFPDRFSGHQFPNYSSELNVNALLLGDSALYLCASSHPRAQGNTEAFFGQGTRLTVV.

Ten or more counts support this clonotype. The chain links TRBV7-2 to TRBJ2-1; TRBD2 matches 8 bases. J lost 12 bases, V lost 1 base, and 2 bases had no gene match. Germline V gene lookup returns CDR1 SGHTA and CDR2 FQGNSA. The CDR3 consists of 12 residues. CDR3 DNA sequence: TGTGCCAGCAGCTTAGGCGGGGGGCCGCAGTTCTTC. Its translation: CASSLGGGPQFF. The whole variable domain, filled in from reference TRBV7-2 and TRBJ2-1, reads GAGVSQSPSNKVTEKGKDVELRCDPISGHTALYWYRQSLGQGLEFLIYFQGNSAPDKSGLPSDRFSAERTGGSVSTLTIQRTQQEDSAVYLCASSLGGGPQFFGPGTRLTVL.

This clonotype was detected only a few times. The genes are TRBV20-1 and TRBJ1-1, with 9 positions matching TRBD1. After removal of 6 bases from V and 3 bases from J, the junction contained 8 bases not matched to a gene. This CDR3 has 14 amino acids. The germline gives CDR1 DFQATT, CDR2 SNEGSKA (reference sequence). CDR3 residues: CSATRTGADTEAFF. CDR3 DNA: TGCAGTGCAACTAGGACAGGGGCGGACACTGAAGCTTTCTTT.

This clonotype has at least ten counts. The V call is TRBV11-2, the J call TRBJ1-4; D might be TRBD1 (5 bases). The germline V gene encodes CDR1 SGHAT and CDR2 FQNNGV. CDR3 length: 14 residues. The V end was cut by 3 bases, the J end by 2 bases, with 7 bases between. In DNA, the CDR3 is TGTGCCAGCAGCTTGGGACTGACTAATGAAAAACTGTTTTTT. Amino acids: CASSLGLTNEKLFF.

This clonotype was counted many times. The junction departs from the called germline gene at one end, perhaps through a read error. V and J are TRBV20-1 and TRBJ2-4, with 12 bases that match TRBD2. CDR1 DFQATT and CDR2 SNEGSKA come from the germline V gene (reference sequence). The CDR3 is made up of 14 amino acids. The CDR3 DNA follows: TGCAGTCCTAGCGGGGGGGCCGCCAAAAACATTCAGTACTTC. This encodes CSPSGGAAKNIQYF.

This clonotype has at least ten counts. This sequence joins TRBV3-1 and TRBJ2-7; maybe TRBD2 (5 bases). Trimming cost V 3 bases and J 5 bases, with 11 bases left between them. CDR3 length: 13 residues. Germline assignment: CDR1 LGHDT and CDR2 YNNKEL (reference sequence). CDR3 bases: TGTGCCAGCAGCCACCGGGGATCGGACGAGCAGTACTTC. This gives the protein CASSHRGSDEQYF.

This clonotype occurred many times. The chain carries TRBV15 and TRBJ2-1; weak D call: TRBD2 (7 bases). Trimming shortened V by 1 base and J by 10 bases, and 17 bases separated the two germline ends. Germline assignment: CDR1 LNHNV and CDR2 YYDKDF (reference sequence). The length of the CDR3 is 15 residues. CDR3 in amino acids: CATSRGVGGGGEQFF. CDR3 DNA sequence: TGTGCCACCAGCAGAGGTGTAGGAGGGGGAGGGGAGCAGTTCTTC.

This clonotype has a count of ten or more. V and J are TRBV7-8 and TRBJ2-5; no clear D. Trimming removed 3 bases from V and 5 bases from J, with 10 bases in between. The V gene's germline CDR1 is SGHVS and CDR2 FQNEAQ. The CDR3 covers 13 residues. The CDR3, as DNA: TGTGCCAGCAGCTTTAGGGTTCTGGAGACCCAGTACTTC. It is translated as CASSFRVLETQYF.

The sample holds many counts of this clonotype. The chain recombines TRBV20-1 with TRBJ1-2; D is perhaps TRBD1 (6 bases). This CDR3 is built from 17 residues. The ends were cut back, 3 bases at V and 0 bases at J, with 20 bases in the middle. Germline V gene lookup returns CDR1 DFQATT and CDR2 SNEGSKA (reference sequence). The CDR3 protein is CSARIETGTPSNYGYTF. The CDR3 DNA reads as TGCAGTGCTAGGATAGAAACCGGGACACCATCTAACTATGGCTACACCTTC.

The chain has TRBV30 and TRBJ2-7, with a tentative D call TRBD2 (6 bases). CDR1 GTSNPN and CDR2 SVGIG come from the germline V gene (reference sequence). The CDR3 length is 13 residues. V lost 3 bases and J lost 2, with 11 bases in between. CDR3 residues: CAWRGGAAYEQYF. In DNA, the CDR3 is TGTGCCTGGAGGGGGGGAGCGGCCTACGAGCAGTACTTC.

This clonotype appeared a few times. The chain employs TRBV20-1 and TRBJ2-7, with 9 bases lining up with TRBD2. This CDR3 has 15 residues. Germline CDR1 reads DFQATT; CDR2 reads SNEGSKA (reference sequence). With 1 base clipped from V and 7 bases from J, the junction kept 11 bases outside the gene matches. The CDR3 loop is CSARVGGGALREQYF. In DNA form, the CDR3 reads TGCAGTGCTAGAGTTGGCGGGGGGGCGCTTAGGGAGCAGTACTTC.

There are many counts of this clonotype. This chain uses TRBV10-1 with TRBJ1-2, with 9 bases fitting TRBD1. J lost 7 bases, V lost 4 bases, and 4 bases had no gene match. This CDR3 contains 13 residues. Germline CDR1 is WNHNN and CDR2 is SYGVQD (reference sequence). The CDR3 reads CASSADRGGGYTF. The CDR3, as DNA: TGCGCCAGCAGTGCGGACAGGGGTGGTGGCTACACCTTC.

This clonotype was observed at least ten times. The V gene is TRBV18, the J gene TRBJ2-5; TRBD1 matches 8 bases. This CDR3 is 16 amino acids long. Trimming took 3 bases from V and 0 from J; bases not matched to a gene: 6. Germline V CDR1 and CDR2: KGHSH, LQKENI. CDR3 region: CASSPRQGQYQETQYF. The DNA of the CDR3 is TGTGCCAGCTCACCGCGACAGGGGCAGTACCAAGAGACCCAGTACTTC. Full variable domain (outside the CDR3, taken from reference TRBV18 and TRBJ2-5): NAGVMQNPRHLVRRRGQEARLRCSPMKGHSHVYWYRQLPEEGLKFMVYLQKENIIDESGMPKERFSAEFPKEGPSILRIQQVVRGDSAAYFCASSPRQGQYQETQYFGPGTRLLVL.

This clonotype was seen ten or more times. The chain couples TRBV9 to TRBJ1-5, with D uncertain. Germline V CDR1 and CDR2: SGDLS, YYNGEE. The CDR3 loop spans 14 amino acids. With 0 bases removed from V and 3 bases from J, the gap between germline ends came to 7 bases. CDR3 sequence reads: CASSVGTVNQPQHF. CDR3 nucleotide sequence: TGTGCCAGCAGCGTAGGCACAGTCAATCAGCCCCAGCATTTT. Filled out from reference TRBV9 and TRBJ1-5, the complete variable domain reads DSGVTQTPKHLITATGQRVTLRCSPRSGDLSVYWYQQSLDQGLQFLIQYYNGEERAKGNILERFSAQQFPDLHSELNLSSLELGDSALYFCASSVGTVNQPQHFGDGTRLSIL.

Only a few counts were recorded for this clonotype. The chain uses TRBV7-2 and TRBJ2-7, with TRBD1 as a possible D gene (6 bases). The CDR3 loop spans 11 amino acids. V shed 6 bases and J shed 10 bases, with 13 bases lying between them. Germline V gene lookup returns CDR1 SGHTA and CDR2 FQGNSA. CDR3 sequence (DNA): TGTGCCAGCAGAAAAGGACAGACTCAGTACTTC. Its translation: CASRKGQTQYF. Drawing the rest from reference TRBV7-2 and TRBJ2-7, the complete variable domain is GAGVSQSPSNKVTEKGKDVELRCDPISGHTALYWYRQSLGQGLEFLIYFQGNSAPDKSGLPSDRFSAERTGGSVSTLTIQRTQQEDSAVYLCASRKGQTQYFGPGTRLTVT.

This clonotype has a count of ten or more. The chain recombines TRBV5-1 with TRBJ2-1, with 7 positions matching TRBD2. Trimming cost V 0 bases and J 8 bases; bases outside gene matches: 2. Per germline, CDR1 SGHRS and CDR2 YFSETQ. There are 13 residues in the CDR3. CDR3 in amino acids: CASSLVGRDEQFF. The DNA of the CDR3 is TGCGCCAGCAGCTTGGTGGGGAGGGATGAGCAGTTCTTC.

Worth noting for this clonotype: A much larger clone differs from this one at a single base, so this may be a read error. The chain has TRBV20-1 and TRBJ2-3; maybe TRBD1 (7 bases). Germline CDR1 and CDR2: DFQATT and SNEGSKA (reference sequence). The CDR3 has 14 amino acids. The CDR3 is CSASDREVTDTQFF. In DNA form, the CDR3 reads TGCAGTGCTAGCGACAGGGAGGTAACAGATACGCAGTTTTTT.

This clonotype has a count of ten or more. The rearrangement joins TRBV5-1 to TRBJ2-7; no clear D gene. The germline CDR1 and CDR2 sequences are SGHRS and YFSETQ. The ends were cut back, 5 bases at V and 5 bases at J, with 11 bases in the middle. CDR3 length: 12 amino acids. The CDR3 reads CASRFGNHEQYF. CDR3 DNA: TGCGCCAGCAGATTTGGGAACCACGAGCAGTACTTC.

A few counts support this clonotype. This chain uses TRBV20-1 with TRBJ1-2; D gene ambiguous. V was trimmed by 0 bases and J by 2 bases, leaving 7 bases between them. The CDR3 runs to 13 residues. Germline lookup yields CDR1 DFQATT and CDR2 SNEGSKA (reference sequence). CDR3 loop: CSARDDVNYGYTF. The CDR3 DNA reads TGCAGTGCTAGAGATGACGTGAACTATGGCTACACCTTC.

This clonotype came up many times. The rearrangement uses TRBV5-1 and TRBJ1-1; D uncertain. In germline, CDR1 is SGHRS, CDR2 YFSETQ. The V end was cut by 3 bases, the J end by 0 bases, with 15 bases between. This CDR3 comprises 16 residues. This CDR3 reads CASSSFPTDLNTEAFF. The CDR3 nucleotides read TGCGCCAGCAGCTCCTTCCCGACGGATTTGAACACTGAAGCTTTCTTT.